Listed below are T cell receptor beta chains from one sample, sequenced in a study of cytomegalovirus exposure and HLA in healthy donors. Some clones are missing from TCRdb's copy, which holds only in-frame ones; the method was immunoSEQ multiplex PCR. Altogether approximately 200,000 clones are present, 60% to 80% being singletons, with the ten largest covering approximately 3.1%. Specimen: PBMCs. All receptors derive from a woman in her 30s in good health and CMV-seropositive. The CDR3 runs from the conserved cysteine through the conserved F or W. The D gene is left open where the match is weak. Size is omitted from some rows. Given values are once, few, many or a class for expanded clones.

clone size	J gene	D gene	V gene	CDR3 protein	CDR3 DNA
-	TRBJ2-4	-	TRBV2	CASSSVIVAKNIQYF	TGTGCCAGCAGTTCGGTAATCGTAGCCAAAAACATTCAGTACTTC
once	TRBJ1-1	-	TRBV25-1	CASSATAGDAFF	TGTGCCAGCAGTGCCACGGCAGGGGACGCTTTCTTT
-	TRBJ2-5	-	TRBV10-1	CASAPDSQETQYF	TGCGCCAGCGCCCCGGACAGCCAAGAGACCCAGTACTTC
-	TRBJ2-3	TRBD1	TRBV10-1	CASSETTGGVGDTQYF	TGCGCCAGCAGTGAGACCACAGGGGGCGTCGGAGATACGCAGTATTTT
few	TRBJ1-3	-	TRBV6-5	CASSYSLRISGNTIYF	TGTGCCAGCAGTTACTCCCTGAGAATCTCTGGAAACACCATATATTTT
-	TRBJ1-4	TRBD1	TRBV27	CASSVDRWNEKLFF	TGTGCCAGCAGTGTGGACAGGTGGAATGAAAAACTGTTTTTT
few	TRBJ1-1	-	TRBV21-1	CASSKPRDRDTEAFF	TGTGCCAGCAGCAAACCCAGGGATAGGGACACTGAAGCTTTCTTT
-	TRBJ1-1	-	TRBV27	CASSPRRGGTEAFF	TGTGCCAGCAGTCCAAGGAGGGGAGGGACTGAAGCTTTCTTT
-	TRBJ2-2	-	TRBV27	CASRLGGANTGELFF	TGTGCCAGCAGACTAGGGGGGGCGAACACCGGGGAGCTGTTTTTT
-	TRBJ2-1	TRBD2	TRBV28	CASRGTGFTSGSNHEQFF	TGTGCCAGCAGGGGAACAGGGTTTACTAGCGGGAGCAATCATGAGCAGTTCTTC
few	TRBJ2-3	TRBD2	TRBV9	CASSVGLRGSGRTPDTQYF	TGTGCCAGCAGCGTAGGGTTACGAGGAAGCGGGAGAACCCCAGATACGCAGTATTTT
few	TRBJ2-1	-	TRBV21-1	CASNTPAGEVSNEQFF	TGTGCCAGCAACACCCCTGCGGGAGAGGTTTCGAATGAGCAGTTCTTC
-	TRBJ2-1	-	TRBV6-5	CASSYSRGEQFF	TGTGCCAGCAGTTACTCGCGGGGTGAGCAGTTCTTC
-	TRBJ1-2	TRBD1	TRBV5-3	CARSFCDRGAQSGYTF	TGTGCCAGAAGCTTCTGTGACAGGGGGGCCCAATCTGGCTACACCTTC
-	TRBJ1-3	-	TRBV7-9	CASSHPPRRTGNTIYF	TGTGCCAGCAGCCATCCTCCGAGGAGAACGGGAAACACCATATATTTT
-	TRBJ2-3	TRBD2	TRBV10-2	CASRMGLASDTQYF	TGCGCCAGCAGGATGGGACTAGCGTCAGATACGCAGTATTTT
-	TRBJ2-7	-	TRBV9	CASSVGETGDYEQYF	TGTGCCAGCAGCGTAGGCGAGACAGGAGACTACGAGCAGTACTTC
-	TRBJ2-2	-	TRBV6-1	CASSDLDSAGELFF	TGTGCCAGCAGTGACCTGGACAGCGCCGGGGAGCTGTTTTTT
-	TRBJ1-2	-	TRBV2	CASFVRHYGYTF	TGTGCCAGCTTTGTCCGTCACTATGGCTACACCTTC
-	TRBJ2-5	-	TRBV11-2	CASSFGRGRETQYF	TGTGCCAGCAGCTTTGGCAGGGGAAGGGAAACCCAGTACTTC
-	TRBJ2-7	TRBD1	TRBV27	CASRTPGTGSEQYF	TGTGCCAGCAGAACCCCCGGGACAGGGAGCGAGCAGTACTTC
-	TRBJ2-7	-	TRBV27	CASSLGWGRGSGALYEQYF	TGTGCCAGCAGTTTAGGTTGGGGCAGGGGAAGTGGAGCCCTCTACGAGCAGTACTTC
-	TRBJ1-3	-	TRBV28	CASRNRVPGNTIYF	TGTGCCAGCAGAAACAGGGTCCCTGGAAACACCATATATTTT
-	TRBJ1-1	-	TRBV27	CASMGISAEAFF	TGTGCCAGCATGGGGATTAGCGCTGAAGCTTTCTTT
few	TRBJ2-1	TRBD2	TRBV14	CASSPSGGRNNEQFF	TGTGCCAGCAGCCCAAGCGGGGGGCGAAACAATGAGCAGTTCTTC
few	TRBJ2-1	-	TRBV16	CASSLETSSYNEQFF	TGTGCCAGCAGCCTCGAGACTAGCTCCTACAATGAGCAGTTCTTC
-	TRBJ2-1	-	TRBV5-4	CASSLPGSGAYNEQFF	TGTGCCAGCAGCTTGCCAGGTAGCGGAGCCTACAATGAGCAGTTCTTC
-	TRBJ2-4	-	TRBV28	CASTRADLAKNIQYF	TGTGCCAGCACCAGGGCCGACCTAGCCAAAAACATTCAGTACTTC
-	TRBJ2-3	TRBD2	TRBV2	CASSILAGAPTDTQYF	TGTGCCAGCAGTATCCTAGCGGGAGCCCCCACAGATACGCAGTATTTT
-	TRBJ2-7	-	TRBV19	CASSTPSAVEQYF	TGTGCCAGTAGCACGCCCTCGGCGGTCGAGCAGTACTTC
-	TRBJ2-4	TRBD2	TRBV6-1	CASRGLAGANIQYF	TGTGCCAGCAGGGGACTAGCGGGGGCGAACATTCAGTACTTC
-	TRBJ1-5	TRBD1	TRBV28	CASRPGQGGQPQHF	TGTGCCAGCAGGCCGGGACAGGGAGGTCAGCCCCAGCATTTT
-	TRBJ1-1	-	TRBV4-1	CASSQEGGGINTEAFF	TGCGCCAGCAGCCAAGAAGGTGGCGGAATCAACACTGAAGCTTTCTTT
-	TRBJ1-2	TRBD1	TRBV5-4	CASSLGQGIRGYTF	TGTGCCAGCAGCTTGGGACAGGGAATACGGGGCTACACCTTC
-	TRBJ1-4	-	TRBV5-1	CASSFREGAAANEKLFF	TGCGCCAGCAGCTTCCGCGAGGGCGCGGCGGCTAATGAAAAACTGTTTTTT
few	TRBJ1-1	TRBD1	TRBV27	CASSPQGDTEAFF	TGTGCCAGCAGTCCTCAGGGGGATACTGAAGCTTTCTTT
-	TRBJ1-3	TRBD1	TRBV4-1	CASSQDPGQGAGNTIYF	TGCGCCAGCAGCCAAGATCCGGGACAGGGGGCTGGAAACACCATATATTTT
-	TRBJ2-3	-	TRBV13	CASSFQISTDTQYF	TGTGCCAGCAGTTTCCAAATTAGCACAGATACGCAGTATTTT
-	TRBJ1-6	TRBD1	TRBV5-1	CASSLSGQGNNSPLHF	TGCGCCAGCAGCTTGTCAGGACAGGGTAATAATTCACCCCTCCACTTT
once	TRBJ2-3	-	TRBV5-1	CASSSGIGGTDTQYF	TGCGCCAGCAGCTCCGGTATCGGAGGCACAGATACGCAGTATTTT
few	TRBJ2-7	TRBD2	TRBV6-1	CASSEAPDSGAYEQYF	TGTGCCAGCAGTGAAGCCCCAGATAGCGGGGCCTACGAGCAGTACTTC
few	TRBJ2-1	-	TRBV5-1	CASSLISGNNEQFF	TGCGCCAGCAGCTTAATTAGCGGCAACAATGAGCAGTTCTTC
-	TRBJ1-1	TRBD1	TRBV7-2	CASSFTGGTEAFF	TGTGCCAGCAGCTTCACAGGGGGCACTGAAGCTTTCTTT
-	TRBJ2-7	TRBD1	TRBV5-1	CASSPSRGVSGQGEQYF	TGCGCCAGCAGCCCCTCGAGGGGTGTGTCCGGACAGGGAGAGCAGTACTTC
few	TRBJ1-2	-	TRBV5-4	CASSQLRGTGTATNYGYTF	TGTGCCAGCAGCCAATTAAGGGGTACGGGGACTGCGACTAACTATGGCTACACCTTC
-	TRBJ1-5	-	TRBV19	CAEPRLGANQPQHF	TGTGCCGAGCCTAGATTAGGGGCAAATCAGCCCCAGCATTTT
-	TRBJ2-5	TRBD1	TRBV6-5	CAVGTGLETQYF	TGTGCCGTCGGGACAGGGTTAGAGACCCAGTACTTC
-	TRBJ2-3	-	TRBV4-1	CASSQVPIADTQYF	TGCGCCAGCAGCCAAGTACCTATAGCAGATACGCAGTATTTT
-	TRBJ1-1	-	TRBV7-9	CASSLGGAEAFF	TGTGCCAGCAGCTTAGGGGGGGCTGAAGCTTTCTTT
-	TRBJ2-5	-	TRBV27	CATQTGLGVQETQYF	TGTGCCACCCAAACAGGCCTAGGCGTCCAAGAGACCCAGTACTTC
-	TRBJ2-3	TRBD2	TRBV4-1	CASSQEPPSGRRTQYF	TGCGCCAGCAGCCAAGAGCCGCCTAGCGGGAGACGGACGCAGTATTTT
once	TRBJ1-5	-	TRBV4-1	CASSPSTGQVQPQHF	TGCGCCAGCAGCCCGTCTACAGGCCAGGTCCAGCCCCAGCATTTT
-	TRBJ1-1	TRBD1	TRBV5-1	CASSLGGTGTITEAFF	TGCGCCAGCAGCTTGGGCGGGACAGGGACAATCACTGAAGCTTTCTTT
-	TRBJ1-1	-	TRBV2	CASSEALGGNTEAFF	TGTGCCAGCAGTGAAGCGCTGGGGGGGAACACTGAAGCTTTCTTT
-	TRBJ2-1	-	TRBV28	CASSSTSRDSPYNEQFF	TGTGCCAGCAGTTCCACCTCGCGGGACTCACCCTACAATGAGCAGTTCTTC